The 17 T cell receptor beta chains below were found in one sample sequenced in a study of post-analysis software for immune sequencing data. Researchers reported that TCR beta cDNA libraries carried unique molecular identifiers. One entry per CDR3 protein, called by TCRdb with MiXCR from the PCR reads. The data contain 150,000 to 200,000 distinct CDR3 sequences, about 30% of them singletons. Notes on the study in general: A handful of TRBV segments occurring more often in patients than controls included TRBV5-6, TRBV5-1 and TRBV20-1.

These receptors are not linked to any known antigen. The material sequenced was blood. The source is a girl aged 10-17 years with multiple sclerosis.

In its sample, this clonotype was seen a few times. The V call is TRBV3-1, the J call TRBJ1-2; no reliable D call. The V end was cut by 1 base, the J end by 7 bases, with 10 bases between. The CDR3 covers 13 residues. CDR1 is LGHDT and CDR2 is YNNKEL in the germline V gene (reference sequence). This chain's CDR3 is CASSQGRTGGYTF. The CDR3, as DNA: TGTGCCAGCAGCCAAGGAAGGACGGGTGGCTACACCTTC.

This chain connects TRBV3-1 to TRBJ2-6, with 9 bases that match TRBD1. Germline values: CDR1 LGHDT, CDR2 YNNKEL (reference sequence). The ends lost 3 bases at V and 0 bases at J; junction bases unmatched: 15. The CDR3 is 21 residues long. CDR3 sequence (DNA): TGTGCCAGCAGCCATCTCTCTGGACAGGGGACAACCGGCTCTGGGGCCAACGTCCTGACTTTC. As protein: CASSHLSGQGTTGSGANVLTF.

This clonotype was observed a handful of times. The rearrangement links TRBV20-1 to TRBJ1-2; TRBD1 might be the D (5 bases). This CDR3 is built from 12 residues. CDR1 is DFQATT, CDR2 SNEGSKA, per germline (reference sequence). V was cut by 5 bases and J by 6 bases, with 13 bases left in between. Here the CDR3 DNA reads TGCAGTGCTTTCTTCACAGGAGATGGCTACACCTTC. Its protein product is CSAFFTGDGYTF.

A note on this clonotype: This likely comes from a read error, as the CDR3 has no conserved phenylalanine or tryptophan at its end. The chain couples TRBV5-1 to TRBJ2-6; no firm D call. V lost 4 bases, J lost 0 bases, and 17 bases lay in between. The germline CDR1 and CDR2 sequences are SGHRS and YFSETQ. The CDR3 has 18 amino acids. CDR3 DNA: TGCGCCAGCAGCATATCTAGATCCTCCTACTCTGGGGCCAACGTCCTGACTTGC. Translation gives CASSISRSSYSGANVLTC.

Remarks on this clonotype: A read error is possible here, since a much larger clone lies one base away. This rearrangement joins TRBV10-3 to TRBJ2-7, with 9 bases lining up with TRBD2. The CDR3 totals 16 residues. Germline V CDR1 and CDR2: ENHRY, SYGVKD. The CDR3 DNA reads TGTGCCACCTTAGGAGTAGCGGGAGATGGGTCCTACGGGCAGTACTTC. It is translated as CATLGVAGDGSYGQYF.

Ten or more counts support this clonotype. This chain joins TRBV20-1 and TRBJ2-5; 9 nucleotides match TRBD2. Germline V gives CDR1 DFQATT, CDR2 SNEGSKA (reference sequence). After removal of 6 bases from V and 4 bases from J, the junction contained 15 bases not matched to a gene. This CDR3 spans 16 amino acids. The CDR3 coding sequence is TGCAGTGCCCTCTCCTGGGCGGGACTAGCCTCAGAGACCCAGTACTTC. Translation gives CSALSWAGLASETQYF.

In its sample, this clonotype was seen a few times. The V and J genes are TRBV30 and TRBJ2-1; D might be TRBD1 or TRBD2, each matching 5 bases. This CDR3 is 16 amino acids long. The germline V gene has CDR1 GTSNPN and CDR2 SVGIG (reference sequence). V was pared by 1 base and J by 4 bases, with 17 bases between. CDR3 residues: CAWSGGDVGSYNEQFF. The CDR3 nucleotides are TGTGCCTGGAGTGGAGGGGACGTCGGTTCGTACAATGAGCAGTTCTTC.

Note on this clonotype: This clone may be a read error of a much larger clone one base away. The gene calls are TRBV3-1 and TRBJ2-4; 7 nucleotides match TRBD1. The end of the DNA aligns better with TRBJ2-7, so the J call may be wrong. The germline V gene encodes CDR1 LGHDT and CDR2 YNNKEL (reference sequence). The CDR3 consists of 16 residues. CDR3 DNA sequence: TGTGCCAGCAGCCAAAGCGCCGGGACAGAGCGCTACGAGCAGTACTTC. Translated, it gives CASSQSAGTERYEQYF.

In this sample, this clonotype turned up a few times. This may be a read error, as it is one base from a much larger clone. The rearrangement links TRBV10-3 to TRBJ2-7; unclear D gene. The germline V gene encodes CDR1 ENHRY and CDR2 SYGVKD. The length of the CDR3 is 12 residues. CDR3 protein: CAISESSYGQYF. CDR3 DNA: TGTGCCATCAGTGAGAGCTCCTACGGGCAGTACTTC.

In this sample, this clonotype turned up many times. The J gene is TRBJ2-1, the V gene TRBV3-1, with 7 bases aligning to TRBD2. CDR3 size: 18 residues. The junction had 9 bases not matched to a gene; V was cut back by 1 base and J by 0 bases. Germline CDR1 LGHDT, CDR2 YNNKEL (reference sequence). DNA of the CDR3: TGTGCCAGCAGCCAAGCCGCCCGACTAGCTTACTCCTACAATGAGCAGTTCTTC. Amino acid sequence: CASSQAARLAYSYNEQFF.

Comment on this clonotype: A much larger clonotype is one base distant, so this may be a read error. The V and J genes are TRBV20-1 and TRBJ2-7; D is perhaps TRBD2 (6 bases). Trimming left V 7 bases short and J 1 base short, with 11 bases between. The CDR3 covers 12 residues. CDR1 is DFQATT and CDR2 is SNEGSKA in the germline V gene (reference sequence). The CDR3 coding sequence is TGCAGTGTTATTAGCGGATCCTACGAGCAGTACTTC. Translation gives CSVISGSYEQYF.

In the case of this clonotype: A read error may produce the germline difference seen at one junction end. CDR3 protein: CACSGDNGRYGYTF. The CDR3 DNA follows: TGCGCCTGCAGCGGGGACAACGGGCGCTATGGCTACACCTTC. The J gene is TRBJ1-2, the V gene TRBV5-1, with D maybe TRBD1 (6 bases). The CDR3 has 14 residues. Germline CDR1 and CDR2: SGHRS and YFSETQ.

In its sample, this clonotype was seen once. One junction end does not reproduce the germline sequence, and a read error may be involved. The chain employs TRBV20-1 and TRBJ2-1; 11 nucleotides match TRBD2. This CDR3 contains 16 residues. Germline V gives CDR1 DFQATT, CDR2 SNEGSKA (reference sequence). CDR3 in DNA: TGCAGTGCTAGAGATCAGCGACTAGCGGGAAAGAATGAGCGGTACTTC. It is translated as CSARDQRLAGKNERYF.

This clonotype was observed many times. The chain has TRBV9 and TRBJ2-1; 9 nucleotides agree with TRBD2. Trimming cost V 5 bases and J 2 bases; bases outside gene matches: 5. The V gene's germline CDR1 is SGDLS and CDR2 YYNGEE. This CDR3 is built from 15 residues. Written as DNA, the CDR3 is TGTGCCAGCAGTCGTCTAGCGGGACCCTACAATGAGCAGTTCTTC. It specifies CASSRLAGPYNEQFF. Full variable domain (rest looked up from reference TRBV9 and TRBJ2-1): DSGVTQTPKHLITATGQRVTLRCSPRSGDLSVYWYQQSLDQGLQFLIQYYNGEERAKGNILERFSAQQFPDLHSELNLSSLELGDSALYFCASSRLAGPYNEQFFGPGTRLTVL.

A note on this clonotype: Being one base from a much bigger clone, this may be a read error. The J gene is TRBJ2-4, the V gene TRBV5-1; TRBD2 matches at 7 bases. CDR1 and CDR2 from the germline V gene are SGHRS and YFSETQ. The V segment lost 10 bases and the J segment 0 bases; nucleotides outside the gene matches: 7. This CDR3 comprises 14 residues. CDR3 residues: CAWSRGVAKNIQYF. For the CDR3, the DNA is TGCGCCTGGTCCCGGGGGGTAGCCAAAAACATTCAGTACTTC.

In this sample, this clonotype turned up a few times. The CDR3 loop reads CSVVGTSGRDPRVKQFF. The CDR3, as DNA: TGCAGCGTTGTCGGGACTAGCGGGAGGGACCCGAGGGTTAAGCAGTTCTTC. The gene calls are TRBV29-1 and TRBJ2-1; 16 nucleotides match TRBD2. The ends lost 4 bases at V and 11 bases at J; junction bases unmatched: 14. The CDR3 consists of 17 residues. Germline assignment: CDR1 SQVTM and CDR2 ANQGSEA.

The CDR3 spells CASSPPSMQEKLFF. For the CDR3, the DNA is TGTGCCAGCAGCCCTCCCTCCATGCAGGAAAAACTGTTTTTT. This chain joins TRBV4-2 and TRBJ1-4, with D uncertain. This CDR3 has 14 residues. Germline CDR1 is LGHNA and CDR2 is YNFKEQ. Between the trimmed V and J ends, which lost 4 bases and 8 bases, there was a span of 14 bases.